The clone carrying this TCR beta chain came up a few times. The antigen is undetermined. PCR was performed a second time for about 6 to 11 cycles using a sample-barcoded 5' primer and a J-beta primer mix. Each single sample gave us at least 2.5 million CDR3-containing paired-end reads. TCRdb independently ran MiXCR on the 5' RACE reads; one entry per CDR3 protein. Of 1.8 million or so distinct CDR3 sequences listed, 39% are singletons. V was trimmed by 3 bases and J by 3 bases, leaving 12 bases between them. CDR1 and CDR2 (germline): SGHTA, FQGTGA. The CDR3 is 14 residues long. The sample is drawn from a study of blood T cells in healthy people across ages. Study details: For every two T cells, template switching captured about one barcoded beta molecule.

General study points: Correlation between TCR beta diversity and naive T cell percentage was strong. Per million T cells, TCR beta diversity dropped about linearly as age rose.

Material for sequencing was blood. This clonotype originated in a human donor in good health. The genes are TRBV7-3 and TRBJ2-7; D may be TRBD2 (6 bases). The CDR3 DNA reads as TGTGCCAGCAGCTTGACTAGTACAAACTACGAGCAGTACTTC. Amino acid sequence: CASSLTSTNYEQYF. Supplemented by reference TRBV7-3 and TRBJ2-7, the full variable domain reads GAGVSQTPSNKVTEKGKYVELRCDPISGHTALYWYRQSLGQGPEFLIYFQGTGAADDSGLPNDRFFAVRPEGSVSTLKIQRTERGDSAVYLCASSLTSTNYEQYFGPGTRLTVT.